The T cell receptor (beta chain) under discussion was sequenced for a study of blood T cells in healthy people across ages. Background on the study: There was about one barcoded beta molecule captured by template switching per two T cells.

The V segment lost 3 bases and the J segment 5 bases; nucleotides outside the gene matches: 4. This CDR3 is 14 amino acids long. Germline assignment: CDR1 SGHDT and CDR2 YYEEEE. The use of a sample-barcoded 5' primer and a J-beta primer mix characterized a second PCR of about 7 to 12 cycles. Each cDNA molecule carried a tag from a template-switch adaptor that contained 12 random nucleotides. Using its own MiXCR run on the 5' RACE reads, TCRdb lists one record per CDR3 protein. The table records roughly 680,000 distinct CDR3 sequences, more than 20% of them present only once. A minimum of 7 million PBMCs was isolated per sample.

The sequencing sample was made of blood. The chain couples TRBV5-6 to TRBJ1-5; 8 bases map to TRBD1. The clonotype was recovered from a man between 70 and 80 years old in good health. CDR3 DNA sequence: TGTGCCAGCAGCTCCAGACAGGGGTATCAGCCCCAGCATTTT. Its translation: CASSSRQGYQPQHF.